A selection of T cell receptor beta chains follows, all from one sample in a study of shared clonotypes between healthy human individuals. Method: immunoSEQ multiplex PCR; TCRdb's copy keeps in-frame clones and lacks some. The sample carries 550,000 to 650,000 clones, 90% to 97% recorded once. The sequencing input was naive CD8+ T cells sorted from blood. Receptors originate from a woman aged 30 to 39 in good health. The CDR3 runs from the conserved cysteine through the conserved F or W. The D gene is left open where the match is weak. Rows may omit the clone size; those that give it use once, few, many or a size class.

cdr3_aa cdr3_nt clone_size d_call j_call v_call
CASSHPYRREEQFF TGTGCCAGCAGCCACCCATATCGCAGGGAAGAGCAGTTCTTC . . TRBJ2-1 TRBV28
CASSLSKNTEAFF TGTGCCAGCAGCTTATCCAAGAACACTGAAGCTTTCTTT few . TRBJ1-1 TRBV7-9
CASSRYTEQNTEAFF TGTGCCAGCAGCAGATACACTGAACAGAACACTGAAGCTTTCTTT . . TRBJ1-1 TRBV6-1
CASSQDTGRGTYEQYF TGTGCCAGCAGCCAAGATACAGGGCGGGGAACCTACGAGCAGTACTTC . . TRBJ2-7 TRBV14
CASKGRDRPPYEQYF TGTGCCAGCAAGGGCCGGGACAGGCCCCCTTACGAGCAGTACTTC . TRBD1 TRBJ2-7 TRBV6-5
CASSRPGRAPYNEQFF TGTGCCAGCAGCCGGCCCGGGAGGGCCCCCTACAATGAGCAGTTCTTC . TRBD2 TRBJ2-1 TRBV14
CASSYSTGGNYEQYF TGTGCCAGCAGTTACTCGACAGGGGGCAACTACGAGCAGTACTTC . TRBD1 TRBJ2-7 TRBV27
CASSVMGTSGNNEQFF TGTGCCAGCAGCGTAATGGGGACTAGCGGGAACAATGAGCAGTTCTTC once TRBD2 TRBJ2-1 TRBV9
CASSLEARYDNEQFF TGTGCCAGCAGCTTAGAGGCCAGGTACGACAATGAGCAGTTCTTC . . TRBJ2-1 TRBV11-2
CASAIPKGRGITSVNSNTGELFF TGCGCCAGCGCGATCCCAAAAGGGCGCGGCATTACTAGCGTCAACTCGAACACCGGGGAGCTGTTTTTT . TRBD2 TRBJ2-2 TRBV5-1
CAINPRGYGYTF TGTGCCATAAACCCCCGGGGCTATGGCTACACCTTC . . TRBJ1-2 TRBV2
CASSSRGRGHYGYTF TGTGCCAGCAGCAGCAGGGGTCGGGGTCACTATGGCTACACCTTC . . TRBJ1-2 TRBV21-1
CASSVDSGRGSGELFF TGTGCCAGCAGCGTAGACAGCGGGAGAGGTTCCGGGGAGCTGTTTTTT . TRBD2 TRBJ2-2 TRBV9
CAWSVRGHENTEAFF TGTGCCTGGAGTGTCAGGGGGCATGAGAACACTGAAGCTTTCTTT . TRBD1 TRBJ1-1 TRBV30
CASTLNWGFSYEQYF TGTGCCAGCACCTTAAACTGGGGGTTTTCCTACGAGCAGTACTTC . . TRBJ2-7 TRBV27
CASSTQGDSYNEQFF TGTGCCAGTAGTACCCAGGGCGACTCCTACAATGAGCAGTTCTTC . . TRBJ2-1 TRBV19
CASSLVEVYEQYF TGTGCCAGCAGTTTGGTAGAAGTCTACGAGCAGTACTTC . . TRBJ2-7 TRBV5-5
CASSPNDRVSKLRSEAFF TGCGCCAGCAGCCCGAACGACAGGGTGAGTAAGTTGAGGTCTGAAGCTTTCTTT . TRBD1 TRBJ1-1 TRBV4-1
CASSFGGPGFQETQYF TGTGCCAGCAGTTTTGGGGGCCCGGGCTTCCAAGAGACCCAGTACTTC . . TRBJ2-5 TRBV28
CASSQTGQRNEQYF TGTGCCAGCAGCCAAACAGGGCAGAGGAACGAGCAGTACTTC . . TRBJ2-7 TRBV14
CASTPLGLAGEDTQYF TGTGCCAGCACCCCCCTCGGACTAGCGGGAGAAGATACGCAGTATTTT . TRBD2 TRBJ2-3 TRBV27
CATSRGVQGADGTQYF TGTGCCACCAGCAGAGGAGTACAGGGGGCGGATGGGACCCAGTACTTC . TRBD1 TRBJ2-5 TRBV15
CASSQTIEQFF TGTGCCAGCAGCCAGACTATTGAGCAGTTCTTC . . TRBJ2-1 TRBV14
CASSPVGLNEGNNEQFF TGTGCCAGCAGCCCCGTGGGCCTGAACGAGGGTAACAATGAGCAGTTCTTC . . TRBJ2-1 TRBV2
CAISVGDRESGIPEQYF TGTGCCATCAGTGTCGGGGACAGGGAATCCGGAATACCCGAGCAGTACTTC . TRBD1 TRBJ2-7 TRBV10-3
CASSPRAVGGANEKLFF TGTGCCAGCAGCCCCAGAGCAGTTGGTGGCGCTAATGAAAAACTGTTTTTT . . TRBJ1-4 TRBV2
CASSLSWVGELFF TGTGCCAGCAGTTTATCATGGGTCGGGGAGCTGTTTTTT . . TRBJ2-2 TRBV27
CASSISQLAGAYNEQFF TGTGCCAGTAGTATCTCCCAACTAGCGGGGGCCTACAATGAGCAGTTCTTC . TRBD2 TRBJ2-1 TRBV19
CASSRDRGRETQYF TGTGCCAGCAGCCGAGACAGGGGCAGGGAGACCCAGTACTTC once TRBD1 TRBJ2-5 TRBV5-8
CASSLGGEGPREKLFF TGCGCCAGCAGCTTGGGAGGCGAGGGTCCCAGAGAAAAACTGTTTTTT . . TRBJ1-4 TRBV5-1
CASSSLRTSGYEQYF TGTGCCAGCAGTTCCTTACGGACTAGCGGCTACGAGCAGTACTTC once TRBD2 TRBJ2-7 TRBV28
CASSLEEGEETQYF TGTGCCAGCAGCTTAGAGGAGGGAGAAGAGACCCAGTACTTC . . TRBJ2-5 TRBV7-6
CASSSHKSRTGVPSATQYF TGTGCCAGCAGCTCCCACAAGTCTCGGACAGGGGTCCCGTCAGCTACGCAGTATTTT . . TRBJ2-3 TRBV21-1
CSATDYNEQFF TGCAGTGCTACCGATTACAATGAGCAGTTCTTC . . TRBJ2-1 TRBV20-1
CASSQDNQGYEQYF TGCGCCAGCAGCCAAGATAACCAGGGGTACGAGCAGTACTTC . . TRBJ2-7 TRBV4-1
CASSEATSIYTGELFF TGTGCCAGCAGTGAAGCCACTAGCATTTACACCGGGGAGCTGTTTTTT . . TRBJ2-2 TRBV2
CASSYSGPSGANVLTF TGTGCCAGCAGTTACTCGGGGCCCTCTGGGGCCAACGTCCTGACTTTC . . TRBJ2-6 TRBV6-6
CASSPTTGGYEQYF TGCGCCAGCAGCCCTACGACAGGGGGCTACGAGCAGTACTTC . TRBD1 TRBJ2-7 TRBV4-1
CASTGGGTRKNEQFF TGTGCCAGCACCGGAGGCGGGACTAGAAAGAATGAGCAGTTCTTC . TRBD2 TRBJ2-1 TRBV5-5
CASKRSRRETQYF TGTGCCAGCAAAAGGAGCCGTCGCGAGACCCAGTACTTC . . TRBJ2-5 TRBV28
CASSTYYQETQYF TGTGCCAGCAGTACCTATTACCAAGAGACCCAGTACTTC . . TRBJ2-5 TRBV25-1
CASSSYLGTSLAEQYF TGTGCCAGCAGCTCCTACTTGGGGACTAGTCTCGCCGAGCAGTACTTC . TRBD2 TRBJ2-7 TRBV5-8
CAISGSSYEQYF TGTGCCATCAGTGGCTCTTCCTACGAGCAGTACTTC . . TRBJ2-7 TRBV10-3
CAYPGQGLGYTF TGTGCCTACCCGGGACAGGGGTTGGGCTACACCTTC . TRBD1 TRBJ1-2 TRBV30
CASSLRGLAGGPTDTQYF TGTGCCAGCAGCTTACGAGGACTAGCGGGGGGCCCCACAGATACGCAGTATTTT . TRBD2 TRBJ2-3 TRBV7-9
CASSLSPAPRYNEQFF TGTGCCAGCAGTTTATCCCCAGCCCCGCGCTACAATGAGCAGTTCTTC . . TRBJ2-1 TRBV27